The rows below give T cell receptor beta chains drawn from one sample of a study of blood T cell repertoires in COVID-19. Method: immunoSEQ multiplex PCR; TCRdb's copy keeps in-frame clones and lacks some. The sample consists of about 87,000 clones, more than 75% of them appearing once. The sequenced sample consisted of peripheral blood. The receptors stem from an elderly woman with acute or convalescent COVID-19. Both conserved end residues are part of each CDR3. Each record gives: clone size, V gene, D gene, J gene, CDR3 protein, CDR3 DNA. The D gene is left open where the match is weak. Expanded clones get a size class; other rows say once, few or many, or leave the size out.

abundance: NA
v_gene: TRBV5-1
d_gene: NA
j_gene: TRBJ2-7
CDR3aa: CASSLASGLYEQYF
CDR3nt: TGCGCCAGCAGCTTGGCCAGCGGCCTCTACGAGCAGTACTTC

abundance: NA
v_gene: TRBV10-2
d_gene: TRBD1
j_gene: TRBJ1-1
CDR3aa: CASGPAGQVNTEAFF
CDR3nt: TGCGCCAGCGGGCCCGCTGGACAGGTTAACACTGAAGCTTTCTTT

abundance: once
v_gene: TRBV7-2
d_gene: NA
j_gene: TRBJ2-5
CDR3aa: CASSLLGSGGTQYF
CDR3nt: TGTGCCAGCAGCTTACTGGGGTCCGGAGGGACCCAGTACTTC

abundance: NA
v_gene: TRBV19
d_gene: NA
j_gene: TRBJ2-1
CDR3aa: CASSPFTPGNEQFF
CDR3nt: TGTGCCAGTAGTCCCTTCACCCCCGGGAATGAGCAGTTCTTC

abundance: NA
v_gene: TRBV11-2
d_gene: NA
j_gene: TRBJ1-2
CDR3aa: CASTMGRGGGYTF
CDR3nt: TGTGCCAGCACCATGGGAAGGGGAGGCGGCTACACCTTC

abundance: NA
v_gene: TRBV2
d_gene: TRBD2
j_gene: TRBJ2-3
CDR3aa: CASSPWGGGLDTQYF
CDR3nt: TGTGCCAGCAGCCCCTGGGGCGGGGGGTTAGATACGCAGTATTTT

abundance: NA
v_gene: TRBV6-5
d_gene: TRBD1
j_gene: TRBJ2-4
CDR3aa: CASSYDRGQGKNIQYF
CDR3nt: TGTGCCAGCAGTTACGACAGGGGGCAAGGCAAAAACATTCAGTACTTC

abundance: NA
v_gene: TRBV7-2
d_gene: TRBD1
j_gene: TRBJ2-5
CDR3aa: CASLLPGQPQETQYF
CDR3nt: TGTGCCAGCTTATTACCGGGACAGCCCCAAGAGACCCAGTACTTC

abundance: NA
v_gene: TRBV4-2
d_gene: TRBD2
j_gene: TRBJ2-5
CDR3aa: CASSQDGTSGRDWGSQYF
CDR3nt: TGTGCCAGCAGCCAAGATGGGACTAGCGGGAGAGATTGGGGATCCCAGTACTTC

abundance: NA
v_gene: TRBV4-1
d_gene: NA
j_gene: TRBJ2-2
CDR3aa: CASSATFGGQNTGELFF
CDR3nt: TGCGCCAGCAGCGCTACATTCGGGGGTCAAAACACCGGGGAGCTGTTTTTT

abundance: NA
v_gene: TRBV3-1/TRBV3-2
d_gene: NA
j_gene: TRBJ2-7
CDR3aa: CASSQGIGGGNEQYF
CDR3nt: TGTGCCAGCAGCCAAGGGATCGGGGGTGGGAACGAGCAGTACTTC

abundance: few
v_gene: TRBV23-1
d_gene: TRBD1
j_gene: TRBJ2-7
CDR3aa: CASSPDNRDSSYEQYF
CDR3nt: TGCGCCAGCAGTCCGGACAACAGGGACAGCTCCTACGAGCAGTACTTC

abundance: NA
v_gene: TRBV19
d_gene: TRBD1
j_gene: TRBJ1-5
CDR3aa: CASSSQGEQPQHF
CDR3nt: TGTGCCAGTAGTTCTCAGGGGGAACAGCCCCAGCATTTT

abundance: NA
v_gene: TRBV6-1
d_gene: NA
j_gene: TRBJ1-3
CDR3aa: CASSEAETGQRNTIYF
CDR3nt: TGTGCCAGCAGTGAAGCCGAGACAGGACAAAGAAACACCATATATTTT

abundance: NA
v_gene: TRBV30
d_gene: TRBD1
j_gene: TRBJ1-2
CDR3aa: CAWATGANYGYTF
CDR3nt: TGTGCCTGGGCTACAGGGGCTAACTATGGCTACACCTTC

abundance: NA
v_gene: TRBV3-1/TRBV3-2
d_gene: TRBD1
j_gene: TRBJ1-3
CDR3aa: CASSQDPTGGSSGNTIYF
CDR3nt: TGTGCCAGCAGCCAAGATCCAACAGGGGGGAGCTCTGGAAACACCATATATTTT

abundance: NA
v_gene: TRBV7-2
d_gene: NA
j_gene: TRBJ2-7
CDR3aa: CASSLAQGPHYEQYF
CDR3nt: TGTGCCAGCAGCTTAGCGCAGGGGCCGCACTACGAGCAGTACTTC

abundance: few
v_gene: TRBV9
d_gene: TRBD1
j_gene: TRBJ2-6
CDR3aa: CASSSQTGSGSNVLTF
CDR3nt: TGTGCCAGCAGTTCCCAGACAGGGAGTGGTTCCAACGTCCTGACTTTC

abundance: NA
v_gene: TRBV6-5
d_gene: TRBD1
j_gene: TRBJ1-1
CDR3aa: CASRDRELTEAFF
CDR3nt: TGTGCCAGCAGGGACAGGGAGTTGACTGAAGCTTTCTTT

abundance: NA
v_gene: TRBV19
d_gene: TRBD1
j_gene: TRBJ1-2
CDR3aa: CASRGQGANGYTF
CDR3nt: TGTGCCAGTAGGGGACAGGGTGCAAATGGCTACACCTTC

abundance: NA
v_gene: TRBV18
d_gene: NA
j_gene: TRBJ2-7
CDR3aa: CASTGDKWQYF
CDR3nt: TGTGCCAGCACCGGGGACAAATGGCAGTACTTC

abundance: NA
v_gene: TRBV7-8
d_gene: NA
j_gene: TRBJ2-2
CDR3aa: CASRRTENTGELFF
CDR3nt: TGTGCCAGCAGGAGGACAGAAAACACCGGGGAGCTGTTTTTT

abundance: NA
v_gene: TRBV9
d_gene: TRBD1
j_gene: TRBJ2-3
CDR3aa: CASSATQGKLDTQYF
CDR3nt: TGTGCCAGCAGCGCGACACAGGGGAAGTTAGATACGCAGTATTTT

abundance: NA
v_gene: TRBV19
d_gene: NA
j_gene: TRBJ2-3
CDR3aa: CASGVAGAGTDTQYF
CDR3nt: TGTGCCAGCGGGGTGGCGGGGGCCGGCACAGATACGCAGTATTTT

abundance: NA
v_gene: TRBV30
d_gene: NA
j_gene: TRBJ2-3
CDR3aa: CAWTSGRGGSTDTQYF
CDR3nt: TGTGCCTGGACCTCCGGGCGGGGTGGGAGCACAGATACGCAGTATTTT

abundance: NA
v_gene: TRBV5-8
d_gene: TRBD2
j_gene: TRBJ2-5
CDR3aa: CASSIRGGRAGETQYF
CDR3nt: TGTGCCAGCTCGATAAGGGGCGGGAGGGCCGGTGAGACCCAGTACTTC

abundance: NA
v_gene: TRBV19
d_gene: TRBD1
j_gene: TRBJ1-4
CDR3aa: CASRPGQDYEKLFF
CDR3nt: TGTGCCAGTAGACCGGGACAGGACTATGAAAAACTGTTTTTT

abundance: NA
v_gene: TRBV27
d_gene: NA
j_gene: TRBJ1-3
CDR3aa: CASSRGGGGNTIYF
CDR3nt: TGTGCCAGCAGTAGGGGGGGTGGTGGAAACACCATATATTTT

abundance: NA
v_gene: TRBV7-9
d_gene: NA
j_gene: TRBJ1-4
CDR3aa: CASSLVSGWSEKLFF
CDR3nt: TGTGCCAGCAGCTTAGTGTCTGGGTGGAGTGAAAAACTGTTTTTT

abundance: NA
v_gene: TRBV30
d_gene: NA
j_gene: TRBJ1-5
CDR3aa: CAWSAPLIGGRIQPQHF
CDR3nt: TGTGCCTGGAGTGCACCGTTAATCGGGGGGCGTATTCAGCCCCAGCATTTT

abundance: few
v_gene: TRBV6-5
d_gene: NA
j_gene: TRBJ1-6
CDR3aa: CASSYQGAPLHF
CDR3nt: TGTGCCAGCAGTTACCAGGGCGCACCCCTCCACTTT

abundance: NA
v_gene: TRBV7-2
d_gene: NA
j_gene: TRBJ2-1
CDR3aa: CASSTGSITSYNEQFF
CDR3nt: TGTGCCAGCAGCACGGGTTCTATAACGTCCTACAATGAGCAGTTCTTC

abundance: NA
v_gene: TRBV7-9
d_gene: TRBD2
j_gene: TRBJ2-5
CDR3aa: CASSLVVGTSGEETQYF
CDR3nt: TGTGCCAGCAGCTTAGTAGTGGGGACTAGCGGGGAAGAGACCCAGTACTTC

abundance: NA
v_gene: TRBV18
d_gene: TRBD1
j_gene: TRBJ1-1
CDR3aa: CASSPPGQALETAEAFF
CDR3nt: TGTGCCAGCTCACCCCCGGGACAGGCTCTTGAGACCGCTGAAGCTTTCTTT

abundance: NA
v_gene: TRBV19
d_gene: NA
j_gene: TRBJ2-6
CDR3aa: CASTLSGSGANVLTF
CDR3nt: TGTGCCAGTACCCTTAGTGGCTCTGGGGCCAACGTCCTGACTTTC

abundance: NA
v_gene: TRBV6-5
d_gene: NA
j_gene: TRBJ1-2
CDR3aa: CASRNSPPSYGYTF
CDR3nt: TGTGCCAGCAGAAACAGCCCCCCATCCTATGGCTACACCTTC

abundance: NA
v_gene: TRBV14
d_gene: NA
j_gene: TRBJ2-5
CDR3aa: CASSQPHQETQYF
CDR3nt: TGTGCCAGCAGCCAACCTCACCAAGAGACCCAGTACTTC

abundance: NA
v_gene: TRBV11-2
d_gene: TRBD2
j_gene: TRBJ2-5
CDR3aa: CASSLAGGSETQYF
CDR3nt: TGTGCCAGCAGCTTAGCGGGGGGGAGTGAGACCCAGTACTTC

abundance: NA
v_gene: TRBV5-6
d_gene: TRBD2
j_gene: TRBJ2-7
CDR3aa: CASSWAGYREDLEQYF
CDR3nt: TGTGCCAGCAGCTGGGCGGGGTATCGGGAGGACCTTGAGCAGTACTTC

abundance: NA
v_gene: TRBV18
d_gene: NA
j_gene: TRBJ1-5
CDR3aa: CASREGLKQPQHF
CDR3nt: TGTGCCAGTCGGGAGGGGCTGAAGCAGCCCCAGCATTTT

abundance: NA
v_gene: TRBV11-2
d_gene: TRBD1
j_gene: TRBJ1-1
CDR3aa: CASSLRGQRDEAFF
CDR3nt: TGTGCCAGCAGCTTAAGGGGGCAACGGGATGAAGCTTTCTTT

abundance: NA
v_gene: TRBV5-6
d_gene: NA
j_gene: TRBJ2-7
CDR3aa: CASSLGVWEYEQYF
CDR3nt: TGTGCCAGCAGCTTGGGAGTTTGGGAGTACGAGCAGTACTTC